The source of this T cell receptor beta chain is a study of cytomegalovirus exposure and HLA in healthy donors (dated by TCRdb to the late 2010s). For the study in its entirety: According to a later analysis, the 100 to 150 validation repertoires were produced on the same platform as the 666 repertoires of the first cohort. High-throughput TCR immunosequencing, statistical association of individual TCRs with disease status, and machine learning were combined to predict cytomegalovirus infection status. The study aimed to test whether signatures of past pathogen exposure could be identified by cataloging public T cell receptors. A separate validation cohort of more than 100 different subjects was used in addition to the 666-subject first cohort.

The V end gives up 2 bases and the J end 3 bases, leaving 3 bases in the junction not matched to a gene. The CDR1 and CDR2 encoded by the germline V gene are MNHEY and SVGAGI. The cysteine opens and the phenylalanine closes a CDR3 of 16 amino acids. The CDR3 DNA has 48 bases and is translated from base 1. The library was produced with the immunoSEQ multiplex PCR assay. Regarding the original processing steps: To diagnose cytomegalovirus status from the catalog of TCR beta chain sequences, a statistical classification framework was built. Held by TCRdb, this immuneACCESS table contains in-frame sequences only and omits some clones. Under half of the omission traces to an unresolved V gene where checked; the cause of the rest is unknown. That table is the source of V, J and clone size, and D and trimming were worked out from the DNA. The sample profile shows fewer than 70,000 clones; 85% to 95% of them were found once. In total, the top ten clones hold approximately 6% of the sample.

Separate from the approximately 670-subject first cohort, the validation cohort of 90 to 150 subjects was the group to which the donors belonged. With respect to this clone: The antigen it binds to is not known. No per-base quality is available; no much larger clone lies one base away.

Overall study outcomes, separate from this receptor: The study gave a list of 150 to 200 TCR beta chains associated with cytomegalovirus. The authors suggested that the approach could potentially be extended to other disease states and immunological phenotypes. In both the original and validation cohorts, the classifier was reported to diagnose cytomegalovirus status with high specificity and sensitivity. A later analysis had no HLA typing for the validation cohort, so co-occurrence there was scored across all 130 or so repertoires. A few of the identified cytomegalovirus-associated TCR beta chains were confirmed in vitro to be specific for cytomegalovirus antigens. Most TCR sequences were observed very rarely across donors, whereas some public TCRs were present in many individuals. Subsequent analysis determined that TCRs grouped into clusters in the first cohort also showed a tendency toward co-occurrence across the 120 validation repertoires, and approximately 94% of cluster scores exceeded 0.

The rearranged chain carries TRBV6-5 and TRBJ2-5, with 13 bases matching TRBD2. The specimen sequenced was PBMCs. The sequence derives from a woman aged 18-30 years in good health and CMV-seropositive. The DNA sequence follows: TGTGCCAGCAGTTACCTTGGGACTAGCGGGGAAGAGACCCAGTACTTC. Its translation reads: CASSYLGTSGEETQYF.